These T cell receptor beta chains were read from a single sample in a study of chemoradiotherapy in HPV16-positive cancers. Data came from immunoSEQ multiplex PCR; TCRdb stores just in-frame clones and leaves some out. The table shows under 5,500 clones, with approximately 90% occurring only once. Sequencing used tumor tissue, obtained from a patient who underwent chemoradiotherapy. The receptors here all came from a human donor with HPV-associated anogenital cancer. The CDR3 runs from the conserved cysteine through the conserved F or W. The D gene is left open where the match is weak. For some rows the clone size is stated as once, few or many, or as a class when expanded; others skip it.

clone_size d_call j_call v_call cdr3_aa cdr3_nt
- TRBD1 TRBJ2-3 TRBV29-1 CSVDGQGSFHTQYF TGCAGCGTTGACGGACAGGGGTCGTTTCATACGCAGTATTTT
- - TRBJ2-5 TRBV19 CASSSNLGAVGMDQETQYF TGTGCCAGTAGCTCGAACTTAGGGGCAGTGGGAATGGACCAAGAGACCCAGTACTTC
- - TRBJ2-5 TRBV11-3 CASSGKGDQETQYF TGTGCCAGCAGCGGCAAGGGGGACCAAGAGACCCAGTACTTC
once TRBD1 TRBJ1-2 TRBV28 CASSPGTGALGGYTF TGTGCCAGCAGTCCGGGGACAGGGGCGTTGGGCGGCTACACCTTC
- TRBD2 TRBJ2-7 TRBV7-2 CASSLLAGATYEQYF TGTGCCAGCAGCTTACTAGCGGGGGCCACTTACGAGCAGTACTTC
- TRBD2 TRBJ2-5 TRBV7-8 CASSSPGLAGQETQYF TGTGCCAGCAGCTCACCGGGACTAGCGGGACAAGAGACCCAGTACTTC
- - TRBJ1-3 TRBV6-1 CASSPDSSGNTIYF TGTGCCAGCAGCCCGGACAGCTCTGGAAACACCATATATTTT
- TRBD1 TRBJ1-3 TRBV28 CAGQGASGNTIYF TGTGCTGGACAGGGGGCATCTGGAAACACCATATATTTT
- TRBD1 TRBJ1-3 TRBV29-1 CSARGQGAGNTIYF TGCAGCGCACGAGGACAGGGGGCGGGAAACACCATATATTTT
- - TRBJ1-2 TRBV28 CASSEIRVGYTF TGTGCCAGCAGCGAGATTAGGGTCGGCTACACCTTC
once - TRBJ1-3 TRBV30 CAWSGGLFTIYF TGTGCCTGGAGTGGGGGTCTATTCACCATATATTTT
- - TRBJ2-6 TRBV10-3 CAISPASSGANVLTF TGTGCCATCAGCCCCGCCTCGTCTGGGGCCAACGTCCTGACTTTC
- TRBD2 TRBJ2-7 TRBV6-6 CASISGNWYEQYF TGTGCCAGTATTAGCGGGAATTGGTACGAGCAGTACTTC
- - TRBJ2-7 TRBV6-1 CASSGSYEQYF TGTGCCAGCAGTGGCTCCTACGAGCAGTACTTC
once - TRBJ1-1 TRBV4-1 CASSQGRRSTEAFF TGCGCCAGCAGCCAAGGAAGGCGGAGCACTGAAGCTTTCTTT
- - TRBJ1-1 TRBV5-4 CASSLKGPRNTEAFF TGTGCCAGCAGCTTAAAGGGACCGAGAAACACTGAAGCTTTCTTT
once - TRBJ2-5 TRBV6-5 CASSYESIGETQYF TGTGCCAGCAGTTACGAATCGATAGGGGAGACCCAGTACTTC